This T cell receptor beta chain came from a study of T cells in Graves' hyperthyroidism and ophthalmopathy. The germline gives CDR1 SGHAT, CDR2 FQNNGV. The CDR3 is 15 amino acids. Between the trimmed V and J ends, which lost 0 bases and 0 bases, there was a span of 9 bases. This clonotype appeared many times. It was considered stable Graves' hyperthyroidism when ophthalmopathy did not progress within 18 months. Hyperthyroidism in the patients, aged 18 to 65, was newly diagnosed and under 2 months in duration. On the basis of clinical symptoms, serum thyroxine and TRAb, thyroid ultrasound and orbital computed tomography, diagnoses were made. Out of over 7.5 ml of fresh peripheral blood came the PBMCs. Amplification of TCR beta CDR3 regions was performed using RNA transcripts as template. First-round RT-PCR with HTBI primers amplified the TCR CDR3 region. TCRdb redid the calling of the multiplex PCR reads with MiXCR, one entry per CDR3 protein. The table shows around 450,000 distinct CDR3 sequences, with about a sixth occurring only once.

Material for sequencing was blood. The chain uses TRBV11-2 and TRBJ2-7; D unclear. This TCR was recovered from a woman in her late teens or twenties with Graves' hyperthyroidism. CDR3 sequence reads: CASSLEATPSYEQYF. In nucleotides, the CDR3 is TGTGCCAGCAGCTTAGAAGCGACACCCTCCTACGAGCAGTACTTC.